Following are 30 T cell receptor beta chains from one sample sequenced in a study of post-analysis software for immune sequencing data. Study-wide results and caveats: Comparison of patients with controls showed four or five TRBV segments more frequent in patients, TRBV5-6, TRBV5-1 and TRBV20-1 among them.

Incorporated into the TCR beta cDNA libraries were unique molecular identifiers, which served to reduce PCR and sequencing biases. One entry per CDR3 protein, called by TCRdb with MiXCR from the PCR reads. The table has a few hundred thousand distinct CDR3 sequences, 30% to 40% seen once. Their antigens are not known. The sequenced sample consisted of blood. The receptor source for this set is a girl aged 2 to 17 with multiple sclerosis.

The gene calls are TRBV5-1 and TRBJ2-7; 9 bases fit TRBD1. From germline, CDR1 is SGHRS and CDR2 YFSETQ. Trimming cost V 5 bases and J 4 bases; bases outside gene matches: 10. This CDR3 is 15 amino acids long. The DNA for the CDR3 is TGCGCCAGCAGTCATGACAGGGGGAAGGGATACGAGCAGTACTTC. Its protein is CASSHDRGKGYEQYF.

This chain links TRBV20-1 with TRBJ2-3; 13 bases map to TRBD2. The CDR3 length is 14 residues. J lost 4 bases, V lost 6 bases, and 4 bases had no gene match. CDR1 and CDR2 (germline): DFQATT, SNEGSKA (reference sequence). CDR3 region: CSAETSGGPDTQYF. In nucleotides, the CDR3 is TGCAGTGCGGAGACTAGCGGGGGGCCAGATACGCAGTATTTT.

This clonotype has more than one count but fewer than ten. CDR3 residues: CSASRGDGAMGETQYF. The CDR3 DNA reads as TGCAGTGCTAGCCGAGGGGACGGCGCGATGGGCGAGACCCAGTACTTC. The J gene is TRBJ2-7, the V gene TRBV20-1, with D perhaps given as TRBD1 or TRBD2 (5 bases each). The J call may be incorrect, as the DNA end agrees better with TRBJ2-5. CDR3 size: 16 residues. Per the germline V gene, CDR1 is DFQATT and CDR2 is SNEGSKA (reference sequence).

V is TRBV4-1 and J is TRBJ2-5, with 15 bases identical to TRBD2. Germline CDR1 reads MGHRA; CDR2 reads YSYEKL. J gave up 7 bases and V 2 bases, and 17 bases lay outside the gene matches. This CDR3 spans 20 amino acids. Written as DNA, the CDR3 is TGCGCCAGCAGCCAACCCACGGGACTAGCGGGGGGTAAAGCGCTTGTGACCCAGTACTTC. This sequence encodes CASSQPTGLAGGKALVTQYF.

This clonotype was picked up many times. V is TRBV10-3 and J is TRBJ2-7; the D gene is possibly TRBD2 (5 bases). V lost 2 bases and J lost 0, with 5 bases in between. Looked up from germline, CDR1 is ENHRY and CDR2 is SYGVKD. The CDR3 contains 13 residues. CDR3 protein: CAISEGSSYEQYF. CDR3 nucleotide sequence: TGTGCCATCAGTGAGGGGAGCTCCTACGAGCAGTACTTC.

The genes are TRBV6-5 and TRBJ1-1; weak D call: TRBD1 (6 bases). The germline V and J ends were trimmed by 7 bases and 6 bases, with 15 bases remaining between them. Germline V gene sequence: CDR1 MNHEY, CDR2 SVGAGI. The length of the CDR3 is 13 residues. For the CDR3, the DNA is TGTGCCAGCAAAACAGGGCATAGCTCTGAAGCTTTCTTT. Protein: CASKTGHSSEAFF.

This clonotype has more than one count but fewer than ten. V usage is TRBV6-1 and J usage is TRBJ2-1; 9 nucleotides agree with TRBD1. The CDR3 has 18 amino acids. The V segment lost 5 bases and the J segment 2 bases; nucleotides outside the gene matches: 13. Germline V gives CDR1 MNHNS, CDR2 SASEGT. The CDR3 sequence is CASSREDRGSSPYNEQFF. In nucleotides, the CDR3 is TGTGCCAGCAGTCGAGAGGACAGGGGATCTTCACCCTACAATGAGCAGTTCTTC.

The chain uses TRBV6-2 or TRBV6-3 and TRBJ1-2; tentative D call: TRBD1 (5 bases). CDR1 and CDR2 (germline): MNHEY, SVGEGT. This CDR3 contains 13 residues. The V gene lost 3 bases and the J gene lost 5 bases, with 10 bases spanning the gap. CDR3 nucleotides: TGTGCCAGCAGTTATGACAGAGGGTATGGCTACACCTTC. Translating it yields CASSYDRGYGYTF.

The chain recombines TRBV29-1 with TRBJ2-7; no definite D call. The ends were cut back, 1 base at V and 7 bases at J, with 17 bases in the middle. The CDR3 sequence is 14 residues long. Germline V gene sequence: CDR1 SQVTM, CDR2 ANQGSEA. The CDR3 DNA reads as TGCAGCGTTGAAGTATGGTCCTCCCTGGGTGAGCAGTACTTC. Amino acid sequence: CSVEVWSSLGEQYF.

The chain joins TRBV7-9 to TRBJ2-7, with 7 bases aligning to TRBD1. Trimming removed 3 bases from V and 0 bases from J; junction bases left unmatched: 8. Germline V gene data show CDR1 as SEHNR and CDR2 as FQNEAQ (reference sequence). This CDR3 is 16 amino acids long. This CDR3 is CASSFYKGASSYEQYF. The DNA for the CDR3 is TGTGCCAGCAGCTTTTACAAGGGGGCCAGCTCCTACGAGCAGTACTTC.

The chain is built from TRBV11-2 and TRBJ2-1, with D possibly matching TRBD2 (6 bases). This CDR3 has 13 residues. CDR1 SGHAT and CDR2 FQNNGV come from the germline V gene. V was cut by 5 bases and J by 5 bases, with 10 bases left in between. The CDR3 DNA reads TGTGCCAGCAGCATTAGCGGAGACAATGAGCAGTTCTTC. As protein: CASSISGDNEQFF. The whole variable domain, filled in from reference TRBV11-2 and TRBJ2-1, reads EAGVAQSPRYKIIEKRQSVAFWCNPISGHATLYWYQQILGQGPKLLIQFQNNGVVDDSQLPKDRFSAERLKGVDSTLKIQPAKLEDSAVYLCASSISGDNEQFFGPGTRLTVL.

The gene calls are TRBV5-6 and TRBJ2-1, with a possible D match to TRBD2 (5 bases). V lost 4 bases, J lost 0 bases, and 17 bases lay in between. Germline V lookup: CDR1 SGHDT, CDR2 YYEEEE. This CDR3 spans 17 amino acids. The DNA of the CDR3 is TGTGCCAGCAGCCCCGGACTCACCCGAACCTCCTACAATGAGCAGTTCTTC. Its protein product is CASSPGLTRTSYNEQFF.

CDR3 in amino acids: CSARDIGAQGPYEQYF. The CDR3, as DNA: TGCAGTGCTAGAGATATAGGGGCCCAGGGCCCCTACGAGCAGTACTTC. The chain is built from TRBV20-1 and TRBJ2-7; a weak D match, TRBD1 (5 bases). V dropped 0 bases and J dropped 2 bases, with 17 bases sitting between them. This CDR3 contains 16 residues. The germline V gene has CDR1 DFQATT and CDR2 SNEGSKA (reference sequence).

The V and J genes are TRBV20-1 and TRBJ2-7; D is possibly TRBD2 (5 bases). The CDR3 covers 13 residues. V shed 3 bases and J shed 9 bases, with 18 bases lying between them. Germline CDR1 DFQATT, CDR2 SNEGSKA (reference sequence). This CDR3 reads CSASLAFSVSQYF. In DNA, the CDR3 is TGCAGTGCTAGTCTAGCATTTTCGGTCTCGCAGTACTTC.

The chain employs TRBV20-1 and TRBJ1-2; no definite D call. CDR1 is DFQATT and CDR2 is SNEGSKA in the germline V gene (reference sequence). The V and J ends lost 3 bases and 3 bases respectively, with 11 bases between them. This CDR3 has 13 amino acids. CDR3 in amino acids: CSASSPLHYGYTF. DNA for the CDR3: TGCAGTGCTAGCAGTCCGTTACACTATGGCTACACCTTC.

This clonotype has only a few counts. The chain has TRBV20-1 and TRBJ2-1, with TRBD1 matching over 12 bases. Germline values: CDR1 DFQATT, CDR2 SNEGSKA (reference sequence). The length of the CDR3 is 15 residues. The junction had 10 bases not matched to a gene; V was cut back by 5 bases and J by 8 bases. The CDR3 here is CSASPGQGAFDEQFF. The CDR3 DNA is TGCAGTGCTTCACCGGGACAGGGGGCGTTCGATGAGCAGTTCTTC.

Of note for this clonotype: Compared with germline, one end of the junction differs, possibly owing to a read error. The chain uses TRBV9 and TRBJ2-5, with D maybe TRBD2 (5 bases). Germline CDR1 is SGDLS and CDR2 is YYNGEE. The CDR3 is made up of 12 amino acids. CDR3 loop: CASSVEGETRYF. In nucleotides, the CDR3 is TGTGCCAGCAGCGTAGAGGGAGAGACCCGGTACTTC.

The J gene is TRBJ1-1, the V gene TRBV9; D may be TRBD1 (5 bases). Germline CDR1 and CDR2: SGDLS and YYNGEE. Between the trimmed V and J ends, which lost 0 bases and 5 bases, there was a span of 17 bases. This CDR3 comprises 16 residues. The CDR3 region is CASSVVAGVRNTEAFF. The CDR3 nucleotides are TGTGCCAGCAGCGTAGTGGCGGGGGTAAGGAATACTGAAGCTTTCTTT.

V gene TRBV9 combines with J gene TRBJ2-5, with D possibly TRBD2 on 5 matching bases. This CDR3 is 14 amino acids long. The V gene lost 4 bases and the J gene lost 1 base, with 11 bases spanning the gap. The V gene's germline CDR1 is SGDLS and CDR2 YYNGEE. CDR3 in amino acids: CASSIPGFQETQYF. CDR3 nucleotide sequence: TGTGCCAGCAGCATCCCGGGGTTCCAAGAGACCCAGTACTTC.

Worth noting for this clonotype: A read error may account for a junction end that differs from germline. The chain joins TRBV6-1 to TRBJ2-6; D is possibly TRBD1 (5 bases). This CDR3 spans 14 amino acids. Germline CDR1 and CDR2: MNHNS and SASEGT. CDR3 in DNA: TGTGCCAGCAGTGAAGTAACTGGGGCCAACATCCTGACTTTC. Amino acid sequence: CASSEVTGANILTF.

This rearrangement joins TRBV20-1 to TRBJ1-5; D uncertain. The CDR3 totals 14 residues. The germline V and J ends were trimmed by 3 bases and 0 bases, with 9 bases remaining between them. Germline values: CDR1 DFQATT, CDR2 SNEGSKA (reference sequence). CDR3 in amino acids: CSARSPLSNQPQHF. In nucleotides, the CDR3 is TGCAGTGCTAGGAGCCCCCTTAGCAATCAGCCCCAGCATTTT.

This clonotype was observed many times. The chain uses TRBV5-1 and TRBJ2-3; 7 bases are a match to TRBD2. The CDR3 is 15 residues long. CDR1 is SGHRS and CDR2 is YFSETQ in the germline V gene. The junction had 1 base not matched to a gene; V was cut back by 0 bases and J by 0 bases. CDR3 nucleotides: TGCGCCAGCAGCTTGGAAGCGGGGAGCACAGATACGCAGTATTTT. As protein: CASSLEAGSTDTQYF.

In this sample, this clonotype turned up many times. The V call is TRBV10-2, the J call TRBJ2-1; 9 nucleotides line up with TRBD1. The V segment lost 6 bases and the J segment 9 bases; nucleotides outside the gene matches: 6. CDR1 is WSHSY, CDR2 SAAADI, per germline. This CDR3 comprises 13 residues. Here the CDR3 DNA reads TGCGCCAGCAGCAGACAGGGGGGCGGTGAGCAGTTCTTC. This translates into CASSRQGGGEQFF.

This clonotype has just a few counts. This chain uses TRBV7-9 with TRBJ2-4; D remains ambiguous. The CDR3 consists of 14 residues. Trimming took 3 bases from V and 0 from J, leaving 6 bases between them. Germline CDR1 is SEHNR and CDR2 is FQNEAQ (reference sequence). The chain's CDR3 is CASSFALAKNIQYF. The DNA of the CDR3 is TGTGCCAGCAGCTTCGCGCTAGCCAAAAACATTCAGTACTTC.

This chain links TRBV6-5 with TRBJ1-1; D is possibly TRBD1 (5 bases). CDR1 MNHEY and CDR2 SVGAGI come from the germline V gene. The CDR3 length is 15 residues. V shed 2 bases and J shed 3 bases, with 13 bases lying between them. The CDR3 spells CASSYGAGRYTEAFF. CDR3 nucleotides: TGTGCCAGCAGTTACGGGGCCGGCAGATACACTGAAGCTTTCTTT.

This chain connects TRBV5-6 to TRBJ2-5, with 11 bases identical to TRBD1. From germline, CDR1 is SGHDT and CDR2 YYEEEE. The CDR3 consists of 15 residues. The CDR3 is CATSRDRGMQETQYF. DNA of the CDR3: TGTGCTACCTCCCGGGACAGGGGGATGCAAGAGACCCAGTACTTC.

V and J are TRBV4-1 and TRBJ1-5; D is undetermined. Germline CDR1 MGHRA, CDR2 YSYEKL. V lost 0 bases and J 1 base, leaving 7 bases between the germline ends. The CDR3 is made up of 15 amino acids. Here the CDR3 reads CASSQDTQSNQPQHF. CDR3 sequence (DNA): TGCGCCAGCAGCCAAGATACACAAAGCAATCAGCCCCAGCATTTT.

This clonotype was seen ten or more times. The rearrangement uses TRBV5-5 and TRBJ2-5; the D is unclear. CDR1 SGHKS and CDR2 YYEKEE come from the germline V gene (reference sequence). CDR3 size: 12 residues. V dropped 3 bases and J dropped 5 bases, with 8 bases sitting between them. The chain's CDR3 is CASSSGLETQYF. CDR3 bases: TGTGCCAGCAGCTCTGGCTTGGAGACCCAGTACTTC.

The rearrangement links TRBV7-2 to TRBJ2-3; the D is unclear. The V end was cut by 1 base, the J end by 7 bases, with 12 bases between. The CDR3 is made up of 14 amino acids. Per germline, CDR1 SGHTA and CDR2 FQGNSA. The CDR3 nucleotides read TGTGCCAGCAGCTTAGACCCGGAACCTAATACGCAGTATTTT. It yields the protein CASSLDPEPNTQYF. The full variable domain, rest sourced from reference TRBV7-2 and TRBJ2-3, is GAGVSQSPSNKVTEKGKDVELRCDPISGHTALYWYRQSLGQGLEFLIYFQGNSAPDKSGLPSDRFSAERTGGSVSTLTIQRTQQEDSAVYLCASSLDPEPNTQYFGPGTRLTVL.

This clonotype has just a few counts. CDR3 loop: CASSLEGLVSYEQYF. In DNA form, the CDR3 reads TGCGCCAGCAGCTTGGAGGGACTGGTCTCCTACGAGCAGTACTTC. This chain uses TRBV5-1 with TRBJ2-7, with D possibly matching TRBD2 (6 bases). The length of the CDR3 is 15 residues. Deletions cut 0 bases from V and 0 bases from J, with 10 bases between. Germline CDR1 SGHRS, CDR2 YFSETQ.